The 22 T cell receptor beta chains reported below all come from one sample, sequenced in a study of T cells in Graves' hyperthyroidism and ophthalmopathy. There were TCR beta CDR3 regions amplified from RNA transcripts. HTBI primers drove first-round RT-PCR of the TCR CDR3. Each CDR3 protein is one row after TCRdb ran MiXCR on the multiplex PCR reads. The sample carries around 250,000 distinct CDR3 sequences, just over 14% recorded once. The sequenced sample was blood. Every receptor here comes from a woman aged 40 to 49 with Graves' hyperthyroidism that later progressed to Graves' ophthalmopathy.

The J gene is TRBJ1-2, the V gene TRBV6-1, with D possibly TRBD1 on 6 matching bases. The germline V gene encodes CDR1 MNHNS and CDR2 SASEGT. This CDR3 region has 15 residues. Trimming stripped 9 bases from V and 3 bases from J, with 20 bases between. CDR3 sequence reads: CASVPRDTSYYGYTF. CDR3 sequence (DNA): TGTGCCAGTGTACCCCGGGACACCTCTTACTATGGCTACACCTTC.

This clonotype was seen repeatedly, ten times or more. V and J are TRBV20-1 and TRBJ2-5; 8 nucleotides agree with TRBD2. The CDR3 runs 15 residues. The J segment lost 4 bases and the V segment lost 0 bases, leaving 7 bases of the junction unmatched. Germline CDR1 and CDR2: DFQATT and SNEGSKA (reference sequence). CDR3 coding DNA: TGCAGTGCTAGAGATGGGGGTCGGGGGGGAGAGACCCAGTACTTC. It translates to CSARDGGRGGETQYF.

This clonotype was detected many times. The chain links TRBV12-3 or TRBV12-4 to TRBJ2-3, with D possibly being TRBD2 (6 bases). Trimming pared 5 bases from V and 6 bases from J, leaving 9 bases between. CDR3 length: 12 residues. The CDR3, as DNA: TGTGCCAGCAGTGCTGCGGGGGATACGCAGTATTTT. It is translated as CASSAAGDTQYF.

Turning to this clonotype: One base away lies a much larger clone, so this may be a sequencing read error. The chain carries TRBV5-1 and TRBJ2-1; D may correspond to TRBD1 or TRBD2 (5 bases each). Germline CDR1 SGHRS, CDR2 YFSETQ. The CDR3 is 14 amino acids. The CDR3 here is CASSYQGRRNEQLF. The CDR3 bases are TGCGCCAGCAGTTACCAGGGACGTAGGAATGAGCAGCTCTTC.

This clonotype occurred many times. The V gene is TRBV6-1, the J gene TRBJ1-1; perhaps TRBD1 as D (6 bases). The V gene lost 11 bases and the J gene lost 4 bases, with 17 bases spanning the gap. CDR3 length: 13 residues. Germline V gives CDR1 MNHNS, CDR2 SASEGT. CDR3 residues: CAGKQGGSTEAFF. CDR3 nucleotide sequence: TGTGCCGGCAAACAGGGAGGTAGCACTGAAGCTTTCTTT.

J is TRBJ1-6 and V is TRBV11-3, with TRBD1 matching 7 bases. Germline loops: CDR1 SGHNT, CDR2 YENEEA. With V trimmed by 6 bases and J by 8 bases, 7 bases remained unmatched. The CDR3 sequence is 14 residues long. The DNA of the CDR3 is TGTGCCAGCAGGCCCGGGACAGCCCATTCACCCCTCCACTTT. Its translation is CASRPGTAHSPLHF.

This clonotype showed up many times. The rearrangement links TRBV6-1 to TRBJ1-4; D not certain. Trimming pared 6 bases from V and 0 bases from J, leaving 14 bases between. The CDR3 runs to 16 residues. Germline V gene lookup returns CDR1 MNHNS and CDR2 SASEGT. CDR3 protein: CASSKIGLTTNEKLFF. CDR3 bases: TGTGCCAGCAGCAAAATTGGGCTTACAACTAATGAAAAACTGTTTTTT.

This sequence joins TRBV9 and TRBJ2-7; D may match TRBD1 or TRBD2 (5 bases each). V was pared by 4 bases and J by 0 bases, with 11 bases between. The germline V gene has CDR1 SGDLS and CDR2 YYNGEE. The CDR3 loop spans 14 amino acids. DNA of the CDR3: TGTGCCAGCAGCCCAGGGACCAACTCCTACGAGCAGTACTTC. Translated, it gives CASSPGTNSYEQYF.

In its sample, this clonotype was seen a few times. The CDR3 is CSASRLAGASEQFF. In nucleotides, the CDR3 is TGCAGTGCTAGCAGGCTAGCGGGAGCCAGTGAGCAGTTCTTC. The genes are TRBV20-1 and TRBJ2-1; 10 bases line up with TRBD2. Germline-derived CDR1 and CDR2 are DFQATT and SNEGSKA (reference sequence). The length of the CDR3 is 14 residues. Trimming took 3 bases from V and 9 from J; bases not matched to a gene: 8.

This clonotype was found many times. The CDR3 nucleotides are TGTGCCAGCAGTGAAGTTGCTAAATTAGGGGTGTCCAGCAATCAGCCCCAGCATTTT. Its protein product is CASSEVAKLGVSSNQPQHF. The chain employs TRBV6-1 and TRBJ1-5, with D maybe TRBD1 (5 bases). Germline assignment: CDR1 MNHNS and CDR2 SASEGT. The CDR3 has 19 amino acids. Between the trimmed V and J ends, which lost 1 base and 1 base, there was a span of 20 bases.

V and J are TRBV12-3 or TRBV12-4 and TRBJ1-5, with no clear D. The CDR3 has 13 residues. V was shortened by 8 bases and J by 0 bases, with 8 bases between the two germline ends. The CDR3 region is CASSKFSNQPQHF. The CDR3 bases are TGTGCCAGCTCCAAGTTTAGCAATCAGCCCCAGCATTTT.

The sample holds many counts of this clonotype. V usage is TRBV28 and J usage is TRBJ2-1; 11 bases match TRBD2. The CDR3 is 15 amino acids. V trimming: 4 bases; J trimming: 6 bases; junction bases outside the gene matches: 5. Germline V gives CDR1 MDHEN, CDR2 SYDVKM. CDR3 amino acids: CASSSRLAGLNEQFF. CDR3 DNA sequence: TGTGCCAGCAGTTCCAGACTAGCGGGACTCAATGAGCAGTTCTTC.

This clonotype was recorded a few times. Written as DNA, the CDR3 is TGTGCCAGCAGCCCTGGGACAGGCTTGTCAGCTTTCTTT. It is translated as CASSPGTGLSAFF. The chain uses TRBV7-9 and TRBJ1-1, with TRBD1 matching over 8 bases. The CDR3 has 13 amino acids. Looked up from germline, CDR1 is SEHNR and CDR2 is FQNEAQ (reference sequence). The J segment lost 10 bases and the V segment lost 5 bases, leaving 9 bases of the junction unmatched. The entire variable domain, with the rest obtained from reference TRBV7-9 and TRBJ1-1, is as follows: DTGVSQNPRHKITKRGQNVTFRCDPISEHNRLYWYRQTLGQGPEFLTYFQNEAQLEKSRLLSDRFSAERPKGSFSTLEIQRTEQGDSAMYLCASSPGTGLSAFFGQGTRLTVV.

This clonotype showed up many times. V is TRBV3-1 and J is TRBJ2-3, with 10 bases fitting TRBD2. The CDR3 contains 16 residues. The germline V gene encodes CDR1 LGHDT and CDR2 YNNKEL (reference sequence). V was clipped by 5 bases and J by 2 bases; unmatched bases: 7. The CDR3 DNA reads TGTGCCAGCAGCATCTGGAGCGGGAGGGTCACAGATACGCAGTATTTT. This translates into CASSIWSGRVTDTQYF.

Notes on this clonotype: A much larger clone lies one base from this, so it may be a read error. The V gene is TRBV3-1, the J gene TRBJ2-1; D may be TRBD2 (5 bases). This CDR3 region has 12 residues. Per the germline V gene, CDR1 is LGHDT and CDR2 is YNNKEL (reference sequence). The CDR3 sequence: CASSQDSDEQLF. The CDR3 DNA follows: TGTGCCAGCAGCCAAGATAGCGATGAGCAGCTCTTC.

This clonotype came up many times. This chain's CDR3 is CAISESARGQASYIGELFF. CDR3 DNA: TGTGCCATCAGTGAGTCGGCTAGAGGACAGGCCTCGTACATCGGGGAGCTGTTTTTT. This chain joins TRBV10-3 and TRBJ2-2; 7 bases agree with TRBD1. Looked up from germline, CDR1 is ENHRY and CDR2 is SYGVKD. This CDR3 region has 19 residues. The V and J ends lost 0 bases and 7 bases, in that order; junction bases with no gene match: 17.

On this clonotype itself: This may stem from a read error, because a much larger clone lies one nucleotide away. The rearrangement links TRBV7-6 to TRBJ2-7; a weak D match, TRBD2 (6 bases). V was pared by 5 bases and J by 3 bases, with 14 bases between. This CDR3 spans 14 amino acids. In germline, CDR1 is SGHVS, CDR2 FNYEAQ. The CDR3 protein is CASSVGLANYEQYF. The CDR3 nucleotides read TGTGCCAGCAGCGTAGGGCTAGCGAACTACGAGCAGTACTTC. The whole variable domain, filled in from reference TRBV7-6 and TRBJ2-7, reads GAGVSQSPRYKVTKRGQDVALRCDPISGHVSLYWYRQALGQGPEFLTYFNYEAQQDKSGLPNDRFSAERPEGSISTLTIQRTEQRDSAMYRCASSVGLANYEQYFGPGTRLTVT.

This clonotype has a count of ten or more. This chain uses TRBV5-1 with TRBJ1-4; 7 bases are a match to TRBD1. Germline V lookup: CDR1 SGHRS, CDR2 YFSETQ. The CDR3 has 15 amino acids. The V and J ends lost 3 bases and 5 bases, in that order; junction bases with no gene match: 7. CDR3 sequence reads: CASSWDSSRNEKLFF. The CDR3 DNA reads TGCGCCAGCAGCTGGGACAGTTCCAGGAATGAAAAACTGTTTTTT.

This clonotype has ten or more counts. This chain joins TRBV5-1 and TRBJ2-1; weak D call: TRBD1 (5 bases). Germline lookup yields CDR1 SGHRS and CDR2 YFSETQ. The CDR3 totals 13 residues. V lost 4 bases and J 7 bases, leaving 12 bases between the germline ends. The CDR3 DNA is TGCGCCAGCAGCGCCCTAGGGGCGAATGAGCAGTTCTTC. Translating it yields CASSALGANEQFF.

This clonotype was seen at least ten times. The V call is TRBV6-1, the J call TRBJ1-1; the D is unclear. The germline V gene has CDR1 MNHNS and CDR2 SASEGT. The CDR3 sequence is 14 residues long. The V and J ends lost 5 bases and 1 base respectively, with 11 bases between them. CDR3 sequence reads: CASSPGPWNTEAFF. DNA of the CDR3: TGTGCCAGCAGTCCTGGACCTTGGAACACTGAAGCTTTCTTT.

At least ten counts were recorded for this clonotype. An end of the junction differs from the germline gene, which may be a read error. This chain connects TRBV12-3 or TRBV12-4 to TRBJ2-7; possibly TRBD1 or TRBD2 for D (5 bases each). This CDR3 spans 12 amino acids. This CDR3 reads CAGSGGSYEQYF. The CDR3 DNA is TGTGCCGGCAGTGGGGGTTCCTACGAGCAGTACTTC.

Concerning this clonotype: This may be a read error, as it is one base from a much larger clone. This chain links TRBV28 with TRBJ1-2, with 7 positions matching TRBD1. Germline loops: CDR1 MDHEN, CDR2 SYDVKM. J lost 7 bases, V lost 3 bases, and 14 bases had no gene match. The CDR3 is 16 amino acids. In nucleotides, the CDR3 is TGTGCCAGCAGTTTGTCCCGACAGGGCCGAGGCTGTGGCTACACCTTC. Protein product: CASSLSRQGRGCGYTF.